Below, 11 T cell receptor beta chains from the same sample are listed, as sequenced in a study of regulatory T cells in long-lasting Graves disease. Time point reported: newly diagnosed GD, antithyroid drugs for less than 3 months. There was RNA extracted from PBMCs, and the TCR library was made from it. With iRepertoire HTBI primers and Arm-PCR of CDR3 regions, TCR beta libraries were built. A single record per CDR3 protein comes from TCRdb applying MiXCR to the multiplex PCR reads. The sample shows about 430,000 distinct CDR3 sequences, about 15% of them seen only once. These data were also reused for a study on T cells in Graves' hyperthyroidism and ophthalmopathy.

Source: peripheral blood mononuclear cells (PBMCs), taken at new diagnosis, from a patient treated with antithyroid drugs. These receptors were collected from a woman in her forties with Graves disease.

This clonotype was counted at least ten times. This chain connects TRBV6-1 to TRBJ1-1, with D hard to call. There are 14 residues in the CDR3. V lost 5 bases and J lost 10, with 20 bases in between. In germline, CDR1 is MNHNS, CDR2 SASEGT. The CDR3 here is CASSRVAGTRGAFF. Here the CDR3 DNA reads TGTGCCAGCAGTAGGGTCGCGGGAACTCGGGGAGCTTTCTTT.

In this sample, this clonotype turned up many times. The chain employs TRBV7-2 and TRBJ2-1; a weak D match, TRBD2 (5 bases). This CDR3 is built from 14 residues. The germline gives CDR1 SGHTA, CDR2 FQGNSA. V dropped 1 base and J dropped 7 bases, with 11 bases sitting between them. CDR3 region: CASSLGWTGNEQFF. CDR3 DNA sequence: TGTGCCAGCAGCTTAGGCTGGACTGGGAATGAGCAGTTCTTC.

This clonotype has ten or more counts. V is TRBV5-1 and J is TRBJ2-1, with 11 positions matching TRBD2. From germline, CDR1 is SGHRS and CDR2 YFSETQ. The CDR3 is 17 residues long. Germline trimming cut 0 bases from V and 3 bases from J; bases unmatched to any gene: 5. CDR3 in DNA: TGCGCCAGCAGCTTGGCCGGGACTAGCGGAAACTACAATGAGCAGTTCTTC. Protein product: CASSLAGTSGNYNEQFF.

This clonotype came up many times. The V call is TRBV20-1, the J call TRBJ2-3; 11 bases match TRBD2. The CDR3 runs 15 residues. Germline values: CDR1 DFQATT, CDR2 SNEGSKA (reference sequence). Unmatched junction bases numbered 2, after V lost 1 base and J lost 2 bases. The CDR3: CSARGLAGITDTQYF. CDR3 in DNA: TGCAGTGCTAGAGGACTAGCGGGGATCACAGATACGCAGTATTTT.

This clonotype has more than one count but fewer than ten. The chain carries TRBV6-1 and TRBJ2-2, with 7 bases aligning to TRBD2. Germline CDR1 reads MNHNS; CDR2 reads SASEGT. The CDR3 contains 15 residues. V lost 6 bases, J lost 3 bases, and 7 bases stayed unmatched. CDR3 sequence: CASSLGGSDTGELFF. CDR3 in DNA: TGTGCCAGCAGCCTGGGGGGGAGTGACACCGGGGAGCTGTTTTTT.

This clonotype was found many times. V and J are TRBV11-3 and TRBJ2-3, with D perhaps given as TRBD1 or TRBD2 (5 bases each). This CDR3 has 15 amino acids. The germline V and J ends were trimmed by 5 bases and 4 bases, with 16 bases remaining between them. Per the germline V gene, CDR1 is SGHNT and CDR2 is YENEEA. The CDR3, as DNA: TGTGCCAGCAGCCTACGCGGAGAGGGGTCAGATACGCAGTATTTT. Its translation is CASSLRGEGSDTQYF.

The sample holds many counts of this clonotype. The chain employs TRBV5-6 and TRBJ1-2; D is possibly TRBD1 (5 bases). The V end lost 0 bases, the J end lost 7 bases, and 13 bases lay between the germline ends. The CDR3 sequence is 14 residues long. CDR1 and CDR2 (germline): SGHDT, YYEEEE. The CDR3 DNA follows: TGTGCCAGCAGCTTGGTAGGGGACGGCGGTGGCTACACCTTC. It translates to CASSLVGDGGGYTF.

This sequence joins TRBV3-1 and TRBJ1-2; TRBD1 is a possible D gene (5 bases). V was trimmed by 4 bases and J by 7 bases, leaving 13 bases between them. The CDR3 covers 13 residues. Germline loops: CDR1 LGHDT, CDR2 YNNKEL (reference sequence). The CDR3 nucleotides read TGTGCCAGCAGCCGAGTCATAGGGGCTGGCTACACCTTC. This sequence encodes CASSRVIGAGYTF.

At least ten counts were recorded for this clonotype. The chain combines TRBV27 with TRBJ1-4; no reliable D call. The V and J ends lost 3 bases and 11 bases respectively, with 19 bases between them. Germline V lookup: CDR1 MNHEY, CDR2 SMNVEV (reference sequence). This CDR3 is built from 15 residues. In DNA, the CDR3 is TGTGCCAGCAGTTTGAGCGGGTTAGGGTTGGGGAAACTGTTTTTT. Translation: CASSLSGLGLGKLFF.

This clonotype has more than one count but fewer than ten. A much larger clone is a single base away; this may be a read error. The chain couples TRBV6-2 or TRBV6-3 to TRBJ1-2; D is perhaps TRBD1 (6 bases). The CDR3 runs to 13 residues. Per the germline V gene, CDR1 is MNHEY and CDR2 is SVGEGT. Trimming pared 6 bases from V and 1 base from J, leaving 9 bases between. CDR3 loop: CASRPDSNYGYTF. The CDR3 nucleotides are TGTGCCAGCAGGCCGGACAGTAACTATGGCTACACCTTC.

The rearrangement links TRBV6-1 to TRBJ1-1; D may be TRBD1 (6 bases). CDR3 size: 14 residues. The germline CDR1 and CDR2 sequences are MNHNS and SASEGT. V was shortened by 1 base and J by 3 bases, with 9 bases between the two germline ends. The CDR3, as DNA: TGTGCCAGCAGTGAAGACCCAGGGGACACTGAAGCTTTCTTT. It translates to CASSEDPGDTEAFF.